These 31 T cell receptor beta chains were sequenced from one sample in a study of neurological immune-mediated disorders. TCRdb independently ran MiXCR on the 5' RACE reads; one entry per CDR3 protein. Of roughly 65,000 distinct CDR3 sequences detected, about 5% appear once; the ten largest clones hold roughly 5%. The material sequenced was PBMCs. The source of these receptors is a human donor with multiple sclerosis. The donor label of this sample is uncertain.

This clonotype was observed at least ten times. The chain employs TRBV20-1 and TRBJ2-3, with TRBD2 identical over 8 bases. There are 14 residues in the CDR3. Trimming cost V 3 bases and J 4 bases; bases outside gene matches: 6. Germline assignment: CDR1 DFQATT and CDR2 SNEGSKA (reference sequence). CDR3 protein: CSASGTRMADTQYF. CDR3 nucleotides: TGCAGTGCTAGTGGGACTAGGATGGCAGATACGCAGTATTTT.

This clonotype has ten or more counts. This chain joins TRBV29-1 and TRBJ2-4; 8 positions agree with TRBD1. Germline loops: CDR1 SQVTM, CDR2 ANQGSEA. With 4 bases clipped from V and 11 bases from J, the junction kept 7 bases outside the gene matches. CDR3 length equals 12 residues. CDR3 DNA: TGCAGCGTTGTTGGACAGGGCGCGGTTCAGTACTTC. Its translation is CSVVGQGAVQYF. The full variable domain, completed using reference TRBV29-1 and TRBJ2-4, is SAVISQKPSRDICQRGTSLTIQCQVDSQVTMMFWYRQQPGQSLTLIATANQGSEATYESGFVIDKFPISRPNLTFSTLTVSNMSPEDSSIYLCSVVGQGAVQYFGAGTRLSVL.

Ten or more counts support this clonotype. The rearrangement uses TRBV10-3 and TRBJ1-1; D unclear. The germline gives CDR1 ENHRY, CDR2 SYGVKD. The CDR3 extends over 14 amino acids. V was shortened by 8 bases and J by 2 bases, with 15 bases between the two germline ends. The CDR3 is CAISRTDPNTEAFF. The CDR3 coding sequence is TGTGCCATCTCTCGGACCGACCCTAACACTGAAGCTTTCTTT.

This clonotype was detected many times. V usage is TRBV2 and J usage is TRBJ1-4; possibly TRBD1 for D (5 bases). V gave up 7 bases and J gave up 8 bases, with 20 bases separating them. The CDR3 has 15 amino acids. Germline V gene data show CDR1 as SNHLY and CDR2 as FYNNEI. The CDR3 bases are TGTGCCAGCAACGGTCCCAAGGGGCGAGGGGAAAAACTGTTTTTT. Protein: CASNGPKGRGEKLFF.

This clonotype was detected many times. V and J are TRBV20-1 and TRBJ1-5; 7 positions agree with TRBD1. Germline trimming cut 6 bases from V and 2 bases from J; bases unmatched to any gene: 10. Germline V gives CDR1 DFQATT, CDR2 SNEGSKA (reference sequence). The CDR3 is 15 amino acids. The CDR3 DNA reads TGCAGTGCGACCAGGGGGGGAGGGGGCAATCAGCCCCAGCATTTT. Residues: CSATRGGGGNQPQHF.

This clonotype was detected ten times or more. The rearrangement links TRBV6-6 to TRBJ1-1, with unresolved D. CDR1 and CDR2 (germline): MNHNY, SVGAGI (reference sequence). This CDR3 contains 13 residues. V lost 2 bases and J lost 0, with 4 bases in between. The CDR3 bases are TGTGCCAGCAGTTACGCCTTGAACACTGAAGCTTTCTTT. Its translation is CASSYALNTEAFF.

This clonotype was observed many times. The V and J genes are TRBV12-3 or TRBV12-4 and TRBJ1-2; TRBD1 is a possible D gene (5 bases). Trimming took 6 bases from V and 5 from J, leaving 19 bases between them. This CDR3 region has 15 residues. This CDR3 is CASSDRPGRTYGYTF. CDR3 sequence (DNA): TGTGCCAGCAGCGACCGGCCGGGACGTACGTATGGCTACACCTTC.

Ten or more counts support this clonotype. This chain connects TRBV5-1 to TRBJ2-2; no clear D. This CDR3 is built from 22 residues. The germline V gene encodes CDR1 SGHRS and CDR2 YFSETQ. Deletions cut 4 bases from V and 1 base from J, with 32 bases between. In nucleotides, the CDR3 is TGCGCCAGCAGCAGGATTTGGCTCGACGGACGGCGCCCCGAGCAGAACACCGGGGAGCTGTTTTTT. This sequence encodes CASSRIWLDGRRPEQNTGELFF.

This clonotype was seen many times. The chain carries TRBV29-1 and TRBJ2-3; 7 bases map to TRBD2. V was clipped by 7 bases and J by 0 bases; unmatched bases: 7. The CDR3 totals 14 residues. CDR1 is SQVTM and CDR2 is ANQGSEA in the germline V gene. The CDR3 coding sequence is TGCAGCGCTCCCCTCGGGGGGAGCACAGATACGCAGTATTTT. It specifies CSAPLGGSTDTQYF.

This clonotype came up many times. The rearrangement joins TRBV2 to TRBJ2-2; no clear D gene. The CDR3 length is 14 residues. With 8 bases removed from V and 1 base from J, the gap between germline ends came to 11 bases. Germline values: CDR1 SNHLY, CDR2 FYNNEI. The CDR3 is CASSELKNTGELFF. The CDR3 DNA sequence: TGTGCCAGCTCCGAACTTAAGAACACCGGGGAGCTGTTTTTT.

With regard to this clonotype: Because the CDR3 is missing its conserved closing phenylalanine or tryptophan, this is likely a read error. The rearrangement links TRBV5-1 to TRBJ2-3; 8 positions agree with TRBD2. CDR1 SGHRS and CDR2 YFSETQ come from the germline V gene. Trimming removed 4 bases from V and 2 bases from J; junction bases left unmatched: 6. CDR3 size: 15 residues. CDR3 sequence reads: CASSPGLAFTDTQYS. The CDR3 DNA reads TGCGCCAGCAGCCCAGGACTAGCCTTCACAGATACGCAGTATTCT.

There are many counts of this clonotype. The J gene is TRBJ1-2, the V gene TRBV12-3 or TRBV12-4; 7 bases agree with TRBD1. Trimming took 3 bases from V and 4 from J; bases not matched to a gene: 2. The CDR3 extends over 13 amino acids. This CDR3 is CASSLGQSYGYTF. CDR3 nucleotides: TGTGCCAGCAGTTTGGGACAGAGCTATGGCTACACCTTC.

This clonotype has ten or more counts. This chain uses TRBV3-1 with TRBJ1-5, with D unclear. V lost 0 bases and J 3 bases, leaving 9 bases between the germline ends. From germline, CDR1 is LGHDT and CDR2 YNNKEL (reference sequence). The CDR3 extends over 15 amino acids. The CDR3 DNA is TGTGCCAGCAGCCAAGATCCGCAGTTCAATCAGCCCCAGCATTTT. It yields the protein CASSQDPQFNQPQHF.

This clonotype was seen a few times. CDR3 nucleotide sequence: TGTGCCAGCAGCCAGTACTTGGAGCAGTACTTC. The encoded protein is CASSQYLEQYF. This chain uses TRBV3-1 with TRBJ2-7; D uncertain. Per germline, CDR1 LGHDT and CDR2 YNNKEL (reference sequence). V lost 3 bases, J lost 7 bases, and 7 bases lay in between. CDR3 length: 11 residues.

This rearrangement joins TRBV5-1 to TRBJ1-1; a weak D match, TRBD1 (6 bases). The germline CDR1 and CDR2 sequences are SGHRS and YFSETQ. The ends were cut back, 4 bases at V and 4 bases at J, with 14 bases in the middle. The CDR3 contains 14 residues. The CDR3 nucleotides read TGCGCCAGCAGCATACAGGGAGGGTCCACTGAAGCTTTCTTT. Amino acid sequence: CASSIQGGSTEAFF.

At least ten counts were recorded for this clonotype. V is TRBV9 and J is TRBJ2-1; no clear D. This CDR3 is built from 14 residues. Deletions cut 2 bases from V and 5 bases from J, with 11 bases between. Germline lookup yields CDR1 SGDLS and CDR2 YYNGEE. The CDR3 coding sequence is TGTGCCAGCAGCGTTAACAGCTTACACAATGAGCAGTTCTTC. Translated: CASSVNSLHNEQFF.

This clonotype was seen ten or more times. The chain couples TRBV5-1 to TRBJ2-1; 8 nucleotides agree with TRBD2. The CDR3 has 16 amino acids. Losses at the gene ends were 2 bases for V and 2 bases for J; bases not matched to a gene: 6. Looked up from germline, CDR1 is SGHRS and CDR2 is YFSETQ. The CDR3 protein is CASSFRNSGTYNEQFF. In DNA, the CDR3 is TGCGCCAGCAGCTTCCGTAATAGCGGGACCTACAATGAGCAGTTCTTC.

This clonotype occurred many times. The rearrangement joins TRBV6-5 to TRBJ1-1; 8 bases align to TRBD1. Germline V gene data show CDR1 as MNHEY and CDR2 as SVGAGI. V shed 0 bases, J shed 1 base, and the junction held 1 base outside the gene matches. This CDR3 is built from 15 residues. The CDR3 coding sequence is TGTGCCAGCAGTTACTCGGGACAGGAGAACACTGAAGCTTTCTTT. It codes for CASSYSGQENTEAFF.

In its sample, this clonotype was seen many times. The V call is TRBV21-1, the J call TRBJ1-2. TRBV21-1 is shown as a pseudogene. This CDR3 is 12 amino acids long. CDR3 sequence (DNA): TGTGCCAGCAGCAAACAAGACTATGGCTACACCTTC. It is translated as CASSKQDYGYTF.

Ten or more counts support this clonotype. The V and J genes are TRBV9 and TRBJ2-2, with 10 bases fitting TRBD2. The CDR3 runs 17 residues. In germline, CDR1 is SGDLS, CDR2 YYNGEE. Trimming at V came to 2 bases and at J to 6 bases, leaving 10 bases not matched to a gene. The DNA of the CDR3 is TGTGCCAGCAGCGTGCTAGCGGGGGCCCTTTTTCCCGGGGAGCTGTTTTTT. Its translation is CASSVLAGALFPGELFF.

This clonotype was counted many times. The chain has TRBV5-1 and TRBJ1-2; D ambiguous. V was cut by 2 bases and J by 4 bases, with 9 bases left in between. CDR1 is SGHRS and CDR2 is YFSETQ in the germline V gene. There are 13 residues in the CDR3. CDR3 protein: CASSLDGPYGYTF. The CDR3 region has the DNA TGCGCCAGCAGCTTAGACGGCCCCTATGGCTACACCTTC.

This clonotype was seen ten or more times. The chain joins TRBV5-1 to TRBJ2-2; D is ambiguous. CDR3 length: 15 amino acids. CDR1 SGHRS and CDR2 YFSETQ come from the germline V gene. V lost 3 bases and J lost 0, with 9 bases in between. The CDR3 DNA reads as TGCGCCAGCAGCTCCTCTAACGCGAACACCGGGGAGCTGTTTTTT. Its translation: CASSSSNANTGELFF.

This clonotype came up many times. The V and J genes are TRBV29-1 and TRBJ2-5, with TRBD1 matching over 7 bases. This CDR3 is built from 13 residues. Trimming took 7 bases from V and 1 from J; bases not matched to a gene: 6. Germline-derived CDR1 and CDR2 are SQVTM and ANQGSEA. For the CDR3, the DNA is TGCAGCGCCGCAGGGGGTACCCAAGAGACCCAGTACTTC. Amino acids: CSAAGGTQETQYF.

This clonotype showed up many times. J is TRBJ1-1 and V is TRBV20-1, with D possibly being TRBD1 (5 bases). The ends were cut back, 3 bases at V and 0 bases at J, with 8 bases in the middle. In germline, CDR1 is DFQATT, CDR2 SNEGSKA (reference sequence). CDR3 length equals 13 residues. The CDR3 region is CSARGPVNTEAFF. Written as DNA, the CDR3 is TGCAGTGCTAGGGGACCAGTGAACACTGAAGCTTTCTTT.

V is TRBV7-8 and J is TRBJ2-1; 10 bases fit TRBD2. This CDR3 contains 18 residues. Losses at the gene ends were 5 bases for V and 0 bases for J; bases not matched to a gene: 10. The germline V gene has CDR1 SGHVS and CDR2 FQNEAQ. The DNA for the CDR3 is TGTGCCAGCAGCATCTTAGCGGGGGGCTCGAGCTCCTACAATGAGCAGTTCTTC. Protein sequence: CASSILAGGSSSYNEQFF.

This clonotype was seen ten or more times. The gene calls are TRBV7-2 and TRBJ1-5; D ambiguous. This CDR3 has 13 residues. V gave up 6 bases and J gave up 6 bases, with 12 bases separating them. Germline V gene lookup returns CDR1 SGHTA and CDR2 FQGNSA. Written as DNA, the CDR3 is TGTGCCAGCAGTAAGTCGGAATCTCAGCCCCAGCATTTT. Protein sequence: CASSKSESQPQHF.

Many counts were recorded for this clonotype. The chain combines TRBV27 with TRBJ1-1; D gene ambiguous. This CDR3 is built from 14 residues. Trimming took off 6 bases at V and 7 bases at J, with 18 bases between the two ends. Germline loops: CDR1 MNHEY, CDR2 SMNVEV (reference sequence). The CDR3: CASRPLLSLLEAFF. DNA of the CDR3: TGTGCCAGCAGACCCCTATTAAGCCTTCTTGAAGCTTTCTTT.

In its sample, this clonotype was seen many times. This rearrangement joins TRBV20-1 to TRBJ1-1; D is ambiguous. With 2 bases removed from V and 2 bases from J, the gap between germline ends came to 9 bases. Germline values: CDR1 DFQATT, CDR2 SNEGSKA (reference sequence). The CDR3 loop spans 13 amino acids. The CDR3 bases are TGCAGTGCTAGATACCCACTAAACACTGAAGCTTTCTTT. Protein product: CSARYPLNTEAFF.

This clonotype was counted ten times or more. This chain uses TRBV20-1 with TRBJ2-4; D uncertain. Germline lookup yields CDR1 DFQATT and CDR2 SNEGSKA (reference sequence). CDR3 length: 15 residues. V lost 1 base and J lost 0, with 10 bases in between. The DNA for the CDR3 is TGCAGTGCTAGAGTACCAGGTGAAGCCAAAAACATTCAGTACTTC. Residues: CSARVPGEAKNIQYF.

This clonotype was counted at least ten times. V and J are TRBV5-1 and TRBJ2-3; D is ambiguous. Trimming shortened V by 1 base and J by 6 bases, and 12 bases separated the two germline ends. The CDR3 covers 14 residues. Germline V gene data show CDR1 as SGHRS and CDR2 as YFSETQ. Here the CDR3 reads CASSLLFSTDTQYF. For the CDR3, the DNA is TGCGCCAGCAGCTTGCTCTTTAGTACCGATACGCAGTATTTT.

This clonotype was recorded many times. The V call is TRBV24-1, the J call TRBJ2-7, with D possibly being TRBD1 (6 bases). The CDR3 runs 16 residues. Trimming left V 2 bases short and J 3 bases short, with 16 bases between. Per germline, CDR1 KGHDR and CDR2 SFDVKD. The CDR3 region is CATSDSSSGAVYEQYF. The CDR3 DNA reads TGTGCCACCAGTGATTCCTCCTCAGGGGCGGTCTACGAGCAGTACTTC.